The next 12 T cell receptor beta chains were all read from a single sample in a study of shared clonotypes between healthy human individuals. Profiling relied on immunoSEQ multiplex PCR, and the TCRdb table lists in-frame clones only, not all of them. Here the sample spans about 1.5 million clones, around 98% being singletons. Sequenced material: naive CD4+ T cells sorted from blood. Sample subset: CD45RA+ positively selected. The receptors stem from a man younger than 40 in good health.

The V and J genes are TRBV7-2 and TRBJ2-7; TRBD2 matches at 9 bases. CDR3 length: 16 residues. V shed 1 base, J shed 6 bases, and the junction held 10 bases outside the gene matches. The germline gives CDR1 SGHTA, CDR2 FQGNSA. The CDR3 loop reads CASSLDLREGLREQYF. The CDR3 DNA is TGTGCCAGCAGCTTAGATCTGCGGGAGGGCCTCCGCGAGCAGTACTTC.

The V and J genes are TRBV15 and TRBJ2-5, with no clear D. V was shortened by 0 bases and J by 0 bases, with 14 bases between the two germline ends. The CDR3 contains 17 residues. Germline values: CDR1 LNHNV, CDR2 YYDKDF (reference sequence). The CDR3 sequence: CATSRDLGQQYQETQYF. The DNA of the CDR3 is TGTGCCACCAGCAGAGATCTCGGCCAGCAGTACCAAGAGACCCAGTACTTC.

The chain employs TRBV7-7 and TRBJ2-2; the match to TRBD1 covers 9 bases. V shed 1 base, J shed 5 bases, and the junction held 8 bases outside the gene matches. The germline V gene has CDR1 SSHAT and CDR2 FNYEAQ (reference sequence). This CDR3 region has 17 residues. The CDR3 reads CASSLGALTGGTGELFF. DNA for the CDR3: TGTGCCAGCAGCTTAGGGGCCCTGACAGGGGGGACCGGGGAGCTGTTTTTT.

The chain carries TRBV5-4 and TRBJ2-7, with TRBD1 matching 7 bases. V lost 0 bases to trimming and J lost 0 bases; unmatched junction nucleotides: 3. Germline CDR1 reads SGHNT; CDR2 reads YYREEE (reference sequence). The CDR3 covers 15 residues. As DNA, the CDR3 is TGTGCCAGCAGCTTGGAAGGGACAGCCTCCTACGAGCAGTACTTC. This encodes CASSLEGTASYEQYF. Based on the CDR3 plus reference TRBV5-4 and TRBJ2-7, the full variable domain is ETGVTQSPTHLIKTRGQQVTLRCSSQSGHNTVSWYQQALGQGPQFIFQYYREEENGRGNFPPRFSGLQFPNYSSELNVNALELDDSALYLCASSLEGTASYEQYFGPGTRLTVT.

The V gene is TRBV6-5, the J gene TRBJ2-7; tentative D call: TRBD1 (6 bases). CDR3 length equals 14 residues. V lost 0 bases and J lost 7, with 13 bases in between. In germline, CDR1 is MNHEY, CDR2 SVGAGI. CDR3 protein: CASSYSGGLGEQYF. Written as DNA, the CDR3 is TGTGCCAGCAGTTACTCAGGGGGTCTGGGGGAGCAGTACTTC.

The CDR3 sequence is CASSYSTSHSYEQYF. The CDR3 DNA reads as TGTGCCAGCAGTTACTCTACTAGCCACTCCTACGAGCAGTACTTC. V and J are TRBV6-5 and TRBJ2-7; tentatively, D is TRBD2 (6 bases). Between the trimmed V and J ends, which lost 0 bases and 0 bases, there was a span of 9 bases. Germline V CDR1 and CDR2: MNHEY, SVGAGI. The CDR3 is 15 residues long.

The chain links TRBV19 to TRBJ2-3, with 12 nucleotides matching TRBD2. Trimming took 7 bases from V and 4 from J; bases not matched to a gene: 12. The germline V gene has CDR1 LNHDA and CDR2 SQIVND (reference sequence). CDR3 length equals 17 residues. The CDR3 nucleotides are TGTGCCAGTACCCCACCCCGACTAGCGGGAGTTCCAGATACGCAGTATTTT. This encodes CASTPPRLAGVPDTQYF.

In DNA form, the CDR3 reads TGTGCCAGCAGCCAAGAACTCGCTAGAACATCCCTACGAGAGCAGTACTTC. Its translation: CASSQELARTSLREQYF. This chain uses TRBV14 with TRBJ2-5; D uncertain. Looked up from germline, CDR1 is SGHDN and CDR2 is FVKESK. This CDR3 region has 17 residues. V lost 0 bases and J lost 11, with 25 bases in between.

This sequence joins TRBV5-1 and TRBJ2-7; no clear D. V was cut by 4 bases and J by 0 bases, with 8 bases left in between. CDR3 length: 13 residues. Germline V gene lookup returns CDR1 SGHRS and CDR2 YFSETQ. As DNA, the CDR3 is TGCGCCAGCAGCACCGGGCTCTCCTACGAGCAGTACTTC. Translated: CASSTGLSYEQYF.

This clone was seen once. This chain joins TRBV10-3 and TRBJ1-5; D uncertain. CDR3 length: 15 amino acids. The germline V gene has CDR1 ENHRY and CDR2 SYGVKD. V was cut by 6 bases and J by 4 bases, with 16 bases left in between. Written as DNA, the CDR3 is TGTGCCATCAGCGAACCGGGCTCCAGGAATCAGCCCCAGCATTTT. Amino acids: CAISEPGSRNQPQHF.

The J gene is TRBJ2-2, the V gene TRBV29-1; 9 bases match TRBD1. Germline V gene sequence: CDR1 SQVTM, CDR2 ANQGSEA. Trimming at V came to 6 bases and at J to 4 bases, leaving 6 bases not matched to a gene. The CDR3 extends over 14 amino acids. The CDR3 bases are TGCAGCGTCCGCGCGACAGGGGGCACCGGGGAGCTGTTTTTT. Protein sequence: CSVRATGGTGELFF.

CDR3 loop: CASSSYPSKGQSTDTQYF. The CDR3 DNA sequence: TGTGCCAGCAGCTCTTACCCCTCTAAGGGACAGAGCACAGATACGCAGTATTTT. The rearrangement joins TRBV7-6 to TRBJ2-3; 7 positions match TRBD1. The V segment lost 4 bases and the J segment 0 bases; nucleotides outside the gene matches: 13. CDR1 and CDR2 (germline): SGHVS, FNYEAQ. This CDR3 region has 18 residues.